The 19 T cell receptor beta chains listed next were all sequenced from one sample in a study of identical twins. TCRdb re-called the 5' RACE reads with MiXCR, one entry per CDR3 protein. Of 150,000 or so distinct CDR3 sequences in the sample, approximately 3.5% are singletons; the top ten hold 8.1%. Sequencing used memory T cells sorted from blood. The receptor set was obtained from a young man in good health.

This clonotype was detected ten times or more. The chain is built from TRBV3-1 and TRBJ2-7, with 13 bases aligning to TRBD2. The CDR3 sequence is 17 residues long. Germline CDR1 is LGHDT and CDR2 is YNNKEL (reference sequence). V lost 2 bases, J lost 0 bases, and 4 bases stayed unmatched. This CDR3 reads CASSQTTSGRASYEQYF. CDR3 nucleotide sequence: TGTGCCAGCAGCCAAACAACTAGCGGGAGGGCCTCCTACGAGCAGTACTTC.

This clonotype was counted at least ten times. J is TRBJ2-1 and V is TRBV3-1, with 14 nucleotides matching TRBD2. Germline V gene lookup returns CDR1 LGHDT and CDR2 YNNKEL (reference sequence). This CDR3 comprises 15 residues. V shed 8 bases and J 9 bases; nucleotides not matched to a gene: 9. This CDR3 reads CASAPGLAGAGEQFF. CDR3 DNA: TGTGCCAGCGCCCCGGGACTAGCGGGAGCTGGTGAGCAGTTCTTC.

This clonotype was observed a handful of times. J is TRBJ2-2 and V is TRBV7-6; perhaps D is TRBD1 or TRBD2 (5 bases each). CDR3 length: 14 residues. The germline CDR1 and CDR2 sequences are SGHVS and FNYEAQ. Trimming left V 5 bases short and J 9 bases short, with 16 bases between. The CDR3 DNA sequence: TGTGCCAGCAGCCCGGGACCAACATCCAGGGAGCTGTTTTTT. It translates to CASSPGPTSRELFF.

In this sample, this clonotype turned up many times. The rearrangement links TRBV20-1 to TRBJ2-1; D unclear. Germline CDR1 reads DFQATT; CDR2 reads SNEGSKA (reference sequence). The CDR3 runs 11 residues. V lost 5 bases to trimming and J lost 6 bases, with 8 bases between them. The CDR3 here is CSAHSRNEQFF. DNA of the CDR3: TGCAGTGCTCACAGCCGCAATGAGCAGTTCTTC.

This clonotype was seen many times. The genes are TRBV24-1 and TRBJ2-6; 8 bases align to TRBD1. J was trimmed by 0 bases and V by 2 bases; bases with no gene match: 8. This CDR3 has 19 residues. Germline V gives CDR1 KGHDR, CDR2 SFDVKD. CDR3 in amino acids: CATSDSLGTGVSGANVLTF. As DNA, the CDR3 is TGTGCCACCAGTGATTCGTTAGGGACAGGAGTCTCTGGGGCCAACGTCCTGACTTTC.

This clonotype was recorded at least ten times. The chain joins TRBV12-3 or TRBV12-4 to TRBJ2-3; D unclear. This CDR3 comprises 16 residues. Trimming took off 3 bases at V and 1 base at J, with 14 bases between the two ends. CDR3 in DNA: TGTGCCAGCAGTTTGTTCGCCCGGGCACGCACAGATACGCAGTATTTT. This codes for CASSLFARARTDTQYF.

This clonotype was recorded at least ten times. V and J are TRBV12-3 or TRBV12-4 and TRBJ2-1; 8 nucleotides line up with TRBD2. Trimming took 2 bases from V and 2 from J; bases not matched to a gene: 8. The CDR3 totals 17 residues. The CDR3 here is CASSLLGDGRAYNEQFF. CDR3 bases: TGTGCCAGCAGTTTACTGGGAGACGGGAGGGCCTACAATGAGCAGTTCTTC.

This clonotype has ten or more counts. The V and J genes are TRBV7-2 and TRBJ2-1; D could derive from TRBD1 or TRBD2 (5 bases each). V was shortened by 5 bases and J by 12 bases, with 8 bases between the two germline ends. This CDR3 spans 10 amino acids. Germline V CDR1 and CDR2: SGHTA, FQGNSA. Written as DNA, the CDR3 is TGTGCCAGCAGCACGGGGCTGCAGTTCTTC. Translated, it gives CASSTGLQFF.

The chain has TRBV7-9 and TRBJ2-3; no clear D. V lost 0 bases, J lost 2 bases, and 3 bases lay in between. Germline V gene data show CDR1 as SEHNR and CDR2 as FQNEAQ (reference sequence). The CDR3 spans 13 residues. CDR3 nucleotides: TGTGCCAGCAGCTTAGCGACCACAGATACGCAGTATTTT. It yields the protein CASSLATTDTQYF.

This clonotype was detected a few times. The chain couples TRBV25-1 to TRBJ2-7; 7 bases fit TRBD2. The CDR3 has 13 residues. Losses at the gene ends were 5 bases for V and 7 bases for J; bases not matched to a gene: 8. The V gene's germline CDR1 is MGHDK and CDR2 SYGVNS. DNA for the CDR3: TGTGCCAGCAGTCGGGGAGGGAGTGGGGAGCAGTACTTC. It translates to CASSRGGSGEQYF.

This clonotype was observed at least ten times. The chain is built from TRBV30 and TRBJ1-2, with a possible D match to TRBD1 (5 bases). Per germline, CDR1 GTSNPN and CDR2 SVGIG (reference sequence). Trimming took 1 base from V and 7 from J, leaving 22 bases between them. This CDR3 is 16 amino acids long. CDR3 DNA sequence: TGTGCCTGGAGTGCCCCATGGGTCGGCCAGGGCGGTGGCTACACCTTC. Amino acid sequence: CAWSAPWVGQGGGYTF.

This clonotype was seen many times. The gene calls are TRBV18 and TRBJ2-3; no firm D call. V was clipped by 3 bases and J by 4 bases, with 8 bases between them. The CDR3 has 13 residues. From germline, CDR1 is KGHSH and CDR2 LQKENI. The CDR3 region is CASSPSGPDTQYF. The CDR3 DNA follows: TGTGCCAGCTCACCCAGTGGCCCAGATACGCAGTATTTT.

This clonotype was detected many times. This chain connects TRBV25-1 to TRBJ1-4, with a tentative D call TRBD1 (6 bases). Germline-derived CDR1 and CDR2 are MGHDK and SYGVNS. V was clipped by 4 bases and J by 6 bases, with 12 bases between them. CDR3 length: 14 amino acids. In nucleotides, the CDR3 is TGTGCCAGCAGTGGACAACAGGGCTATGAAAAACTGTTTTTT. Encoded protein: CASSGQQGYEKLFF.

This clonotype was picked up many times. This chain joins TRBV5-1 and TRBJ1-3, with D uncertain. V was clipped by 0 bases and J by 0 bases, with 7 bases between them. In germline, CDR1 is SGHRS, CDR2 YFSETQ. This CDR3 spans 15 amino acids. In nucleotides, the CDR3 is TGCGCCAGCAGCTTGGACGGCAGCTCTGGAAACACCATATATTTT. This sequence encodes CASSLDGSSGNTIYF.

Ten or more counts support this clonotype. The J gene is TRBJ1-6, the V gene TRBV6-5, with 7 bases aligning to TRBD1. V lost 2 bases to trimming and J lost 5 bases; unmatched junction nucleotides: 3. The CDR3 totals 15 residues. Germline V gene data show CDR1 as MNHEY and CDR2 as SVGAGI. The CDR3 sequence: CASSYPGQDNSPLHF. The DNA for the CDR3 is TGTGCCAGCAGTTACCCTGGACAGGATAATTCACCCCTCCACTTT.

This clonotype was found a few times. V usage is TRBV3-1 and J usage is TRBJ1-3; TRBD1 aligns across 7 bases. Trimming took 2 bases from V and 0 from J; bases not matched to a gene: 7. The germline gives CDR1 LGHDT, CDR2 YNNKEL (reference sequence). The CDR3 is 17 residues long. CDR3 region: CASSQFPGTVSGNTIYF. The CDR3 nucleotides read TGTGCCAGCAGCCAATTCCCCGGGACAGTCTCTGGAAACACCATATATTTT.

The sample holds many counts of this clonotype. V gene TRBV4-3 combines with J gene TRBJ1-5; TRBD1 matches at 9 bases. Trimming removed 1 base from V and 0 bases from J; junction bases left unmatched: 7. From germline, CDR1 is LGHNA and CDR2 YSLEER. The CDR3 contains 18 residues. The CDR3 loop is CASSQGTGGLYSNQPQHF. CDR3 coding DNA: TGCGCCAGCAGCCAAGGTACAGGGGGCTTATATAGCAATCAGCCCCAGCATTTT.

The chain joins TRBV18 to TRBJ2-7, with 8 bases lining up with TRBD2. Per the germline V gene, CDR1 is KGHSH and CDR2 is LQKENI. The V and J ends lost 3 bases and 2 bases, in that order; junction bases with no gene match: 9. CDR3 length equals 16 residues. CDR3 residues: CASSPFGLAGTYEQYF. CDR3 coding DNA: TGTGCCAGCTCACCCTTCGGACTAGCCGGAACCTACGAGCAGTACTTC.

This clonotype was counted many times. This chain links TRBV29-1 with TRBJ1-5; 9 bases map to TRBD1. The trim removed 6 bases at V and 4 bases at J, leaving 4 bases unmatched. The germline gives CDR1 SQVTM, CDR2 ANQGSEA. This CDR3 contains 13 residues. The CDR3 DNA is TGCAGCGTGGGAGACAGGGGGAATCAGCCCCAGCATTTT. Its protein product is CSVGDRGNQPQHF.